The 18 T cell receptor beta chains given below trace back to one sample, sequenced in a study of blood T cell repertoires in COVID-19. Sequencing was performed with immunoSEQ multiplex PCR; in TCRdb, only in-frame clones are kept and a portion is missing. The sample holds more than 300,000 clones; about 90% are singletons and the top ten take roughly a tenth. Sequencing was carried out using peripheral blood. These receptors originate from a woman younger than 45 with COVID-19, enrolled during active disease.

The chain carries TRBV2 and TRBJ2-7; TRBD1 matches at 8 bases. The length of the CDR3 is 12 residues. With 6 bases clipped from V and 6 bases from J, the junction kept 4 bases outside the gene matches. Germline assignment: CDR1 SNHLY and CDR2 FYNNEI. The CDR3 here is CASRADRGEQYF. In nucleotides, the CDR3 is TGTGCCAGCAGGGCAGACAGGGGCGAGCAGTACTTC.

The J gene is TRBJ2-7, the V gene TRBV28; tentative D call: TRBD2 (6 bases). Germline CDR1 is MDHEN and CDR2 is SYDVKM. Trimming cost V 5 bases and J 2 bases, with 19 bases left between them. The CDR3 is 16 residues long. CDR3 sequence reads: CASSAPGGLSPYEQYF. The CDR3 nucleotides are TGTGCCAGCAGTGCCCCCGGGGGACTTAGCCCCTACGAGCAGTACTTC.

The chain joins TRBV6-5 to TRBJ2-3; D perhaps matches TRBD1 (6 bases). Per the germline V gene, CDR1 is MNHEY and CDR2 is SVGAGI. Deletions cut 5 bases from V and 2 bases from J, with 11 bases between. The CDR3 is 14 amino acids. This chain's CDR3 is CASSRTVFTDTQYF. CDR3 nucleotides: TGTGCCAGCAGTCGGACAGTTTTCACAGATACGCAGTATTTT.

In its sample, this clone was seen a few times. The chain links TRBV25-1 to TRBJ2-2, with unresolved D. This CDR3 has 13 residues. Germline values: CDR1 MGHDK, CDR2 SYGVNS. The V end lost 0 bases, the J end lost 3 bases, and 2 bases lay between the germline ends. Here the CDR3 reads CASSEYYTGELFF. The DNA of the CDR3 is TGTGCCAGCAGTGAATACTACACCGGGGAGCTGTTTTTT. Combining the CDR3 with reference TRBV25-1 and TRBJ2-2 gives the whole variable domain EADIYQTPRYLVIGTGKKITLECSQTMGHDKMYWYQQDPGMELHLIHYSYGVNSTEKGDLSSESTVSRIRTEHFPLTLESARPSHTSQYLCASSEYYTGELFFGEGSRLTVL.

CDR3 loop: CASNLLGGNQPQHF. CDR3 DNA sequence: TGTGCCAGTAATCTCTTGGGGGGGAATCAGCCCCAGCATTTT. The gene calls are TRBV19 and TRBJ1-5, with TRBD1 as a possible D gene (5 bases). This CDR3 contains 14 residues. Trimming shortened V by 7 bases and J by 4 bases, and 14 bases separated the two germline ends. Germline CDR1 is LNHDA and CDR2 is SQIVND (reference sequence).

The V gene is TRBV28, the J gene TRBJ1-1, with D perhaps matching TRBD1 (5 bases). The ends were cut back, 3 bases at V and 9 bases at J, with 14 bases in the middle. The CDR3 sequence is 13 residues long. The germline gives CDR1 MDHEN, CDR2 SYDVKM. The CDR3 DNA sequence: TGTGCCAGCAGTTTGATTCAGGGCCCGAAAGCTTTCTTT. Protein product: CASSLIQGPKAFF.

For this clone: Its ends do not fully match the called genes, so a read error is possible. The chain uses TRBV7-7 and TRBJ2-5, with 11 bases lining up with TRBD2. CDR3 size: 14 residues. CDR1 and CDR2 (germline): SSHAT, FNYEAQ (reference sequence). The CDR3 DNA is TGTGCTAGCAGCTCGACTAGCGGGGAAGAGACCCAGTACTTC. It specifies CASSSTSGEETQYF.

The chain combines TRBV4-3 with TRBJ2-7, with TRBD1 as a possible D gene (6 bases). This CDR3 has 16 amino acids. Germline CDR1 LGHNA, CDR2 YSLEER. Trimming stripped 0 bases from V and 0 bases from J, with 12 bases between. The CDR3 loop is CASSQDLTGISYEQYF. The CDR3 bases are TGCGCCAGCAGCCAAGATCTCACAGGGATCTCCTACGAGCAGTACTTC.

The chain employs TRBV19 and TRBJ2-7; 11 positions match TRBD1. From germline, CDR1 is LNHDA and CDR2 SQIVND (reference sequence). The CDR3 totals 14 residues. The junction had 0 bases not matched to a gene; V was cut back by 5 bases and J by 0 bases. CDR3: CASSGTGGSYEQYF. For the CDR3, the DNA is TGTGCCAGTAGTGGGACAGGGGGCTCCTACGAGCAGTACTTC.

V is TRBV10-3 and J is TRBJ2-2; 7 positions agree with TRBD2. V shed 3 bases, J shed 2 bases, and the junction held 3 bases outside the gene matches. CDR1 and CDR2 from the germline V gene are ENHRY and SYGVKD. The CDR3 covers 15 residues. The CDR3 DNA reads TGTGCCATCAGTGATACTAGCGTAAACACCGGGGAGCTGTTTTTT. Its translation is CAISDTSVNTGELFF.

This chain links TRBV7-2 with TRBJ2-1, with D uncertain. CDR3 size: 13 residues. Trimming cost V 5 bases and J 1 base, with 6 bases left between them. Germline CDR1 reads SGHTA; CDR2 reads FQGNSA. CDR3 bases: TGTGCCAGCAGCCTCGGGTCCTACAATGAGCAGTTCTTC. It translates to CASSLGSYNEQFF.

The rearrangement links TRBV12-3 or TRBV12-4 to TRBJ2-1, with TRBD2 identical over 8 bases. After removal of 6 bases from V and 10 bases from J, the junction contained 5 bases not matched to a gene. CDR3 length: 12 amino acids. The CDR3 loop reads CASRGEREEQFF. As DNA, the CDR3 is TGTGCCAGCAGGGGGGAGCGGGAGGAGCAGTTCTTC.

The chain employs TRBV24-1 and TRBJ2-1; 10 positions match TRBD1. J lost 6 bases, V lost 0 bases, and 1 base had no gene match. The CDR3 loop spans 15 amino acids. Germline V gives CDR1 KGHDR, CDR2 SFDVKD. CDR3 DNA: TGTGCCACCAGTGATTTGCGGGACAGGGGCAATGAGCAGTTCTTC. This sequence encodes CATSDLRDRGNEQFF.

The count of this clone is one. At the DNA level, this CDR3 is encoded by other sequences in the same sample as well. This chain joins TRBV28 and TRBJ2-2; 12 bases agree with TRBD2. Germline loops: CDR1 MDHEN, CDR2 SYDVKM. This CDR3 contains 16 residues. Trimming at V came to 6 bases and at J to 1 base, leaving 3 bases not matched to a gene. The CDR3 sequence is CASSRTSGMNTGELFF. CDR3 DNA sequence: TGTGCCAGCAGCCGGACTAGCGGGATGAACACCGGGGAGCTGTTTTTT.

V usage is TRBV15 and J usage is TRBJ1-2; D is perhaps TRBD1 (5 bases). Germline V lookup: CDR1 LNHNV, CDR2 YYDKDF (reference sequence). There are 14 residues in the CDR3. V gave up 0 bases and J gave up 6 bases, with 11 bases separating them. The CDR3 nucleotides read TGTGCCACCAGCAGAGACAGGGCGTCGGATGGCTACACCTTC. This gives the protein CATSRDRASDGYTF.

V gene TRBV6-5 combines with J gene TRBJ2-2; the D gene is possibly TRBD2 (6 bases). The CDR3 covers 16 residues. In germline, CDR1 is MNHEY, CDR2 SVGAGI. Deletions cut 2 bases from V and 3 bases from J, with 13 bases between. In DNA form, the CDR3 reads TGTGCCAGCAGTTACCTTAGGAGGGAGTACACCGGGGAGCTGTTTTTT. It is translated as CASSYLRREYTGELFF.

The chain is built from TRBV7-2 and TRBJ1-1; TRBD1 is a possible D gene (6 bases). This CDR3 comprises 10 residues. V lost 10 bases, J lost 14 bases, and 17 bases lay in between. Germline values: CDR1 SGHTA, CDR2 FQGNSA. The CDR3 sequence is CANGKTGPFF. CDR3 sequence (DNA): TGTGCCAACGGCAAGACAGGCCCCTTCTTT.

The table lists this clone with a count of one. This chain connects TRBV4-1 to TRBJ2-1; 11 bases line up with TRBD2. Germline CDR1 MGHRA, CDR2 YSYEKL. The junction had 10 bases not matched to a gene; V was cut back by 2 bases and J by 4 bases. This CDR3 region has 18 residues. CDR3: CASSQTPPGLAGYNEQFF. The CDR3 region has the DNA TGCGCCAGCAGCCAAACCCCTCCTGGACTAGCGGGTTACAATGAGCAGTTCTTC.